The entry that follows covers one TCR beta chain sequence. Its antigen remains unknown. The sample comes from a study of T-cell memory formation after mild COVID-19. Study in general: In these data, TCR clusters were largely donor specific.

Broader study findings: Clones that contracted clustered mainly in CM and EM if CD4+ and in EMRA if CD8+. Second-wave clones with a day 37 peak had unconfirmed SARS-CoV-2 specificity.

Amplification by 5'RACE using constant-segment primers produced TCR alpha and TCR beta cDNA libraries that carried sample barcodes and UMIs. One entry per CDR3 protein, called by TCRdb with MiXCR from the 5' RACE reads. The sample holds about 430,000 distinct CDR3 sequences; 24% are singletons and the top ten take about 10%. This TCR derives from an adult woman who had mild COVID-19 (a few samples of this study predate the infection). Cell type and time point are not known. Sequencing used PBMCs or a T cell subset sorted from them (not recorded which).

CDR3 loop: CASSPGQGIYGYTF. The CDR3 region has the DNA TGCGCCAGCAGCCCCGGACAGGGGATTTATGGCTACACCTTC. The chain employs TRBV5-1 and TRBJ1-2; 9 bases are shared with TRBD1. The CDR3 loop spans 14 amino acids. Germline V CDR1 and CDR2: SGHRS, YFSETQ. With V trimmed by 4 bases and J by 5 bases, 6 bases remained unmatched. Full variable domain (rest looked up from reference TRBV5-1 and TRBJ1-2): KAGVTQTPRYLIKTRGQQVTLSCSPISGHRSVSWYQQTPGQGLQFLFEYFSETQRNKGNFPGRFSGRQFSNSRSEMNVSTLELGDSALYLCASSPGQGIYGYTFGSGTRLTVV.